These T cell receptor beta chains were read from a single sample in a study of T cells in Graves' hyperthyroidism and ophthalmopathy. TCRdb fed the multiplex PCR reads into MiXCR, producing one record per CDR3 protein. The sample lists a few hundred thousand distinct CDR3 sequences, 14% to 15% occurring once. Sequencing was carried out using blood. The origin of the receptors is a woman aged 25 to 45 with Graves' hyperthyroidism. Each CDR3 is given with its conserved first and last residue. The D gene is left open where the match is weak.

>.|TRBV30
CAWERETQYF
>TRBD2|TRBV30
CAWISGIAKNIQYF
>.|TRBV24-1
CATSASSADTQYF
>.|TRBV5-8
CASSFGREPYQETQYF
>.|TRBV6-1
CASSESIGTYEQYF
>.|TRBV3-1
CASSHPGDYTQYF
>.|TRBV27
CASSFVSHTEAFF
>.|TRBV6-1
CASAGGLQETQYF
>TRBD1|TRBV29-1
CSAWTGAYEQYF
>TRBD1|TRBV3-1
CASSLGGGTGQDPTYGYTF
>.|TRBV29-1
CSADRTRSTDTQYF
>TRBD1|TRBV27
CASSLLAQGYSGNTIYF
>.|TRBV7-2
CASSSTSWGEKLFF
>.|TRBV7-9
CASSFQGGEQYF
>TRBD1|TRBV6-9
CAGSYWTGEETQYF
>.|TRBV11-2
CASSPDSTNTGELFF
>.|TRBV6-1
CASKGRIEQPQHF
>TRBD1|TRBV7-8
CASSLAPGGQAGDTQYF
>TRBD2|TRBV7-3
CASSRGLAGAGEQFF
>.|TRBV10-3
CAIGTSGNTIYF
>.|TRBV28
CASSLGGSYTEAFF
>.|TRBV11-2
CASSLAIVNEQFF
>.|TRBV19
CASSINTGTFYNEQFF
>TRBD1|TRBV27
CASSLGDRKGYEQYF
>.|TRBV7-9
CASSPRTGSEQYF
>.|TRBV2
CASRQGSYNEQFF
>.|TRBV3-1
CASSRGTQEAFF
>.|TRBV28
CASRLDRIMKKLFF
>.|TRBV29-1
CSVVGQGWETQYF
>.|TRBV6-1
CASSPGAKYEQYF
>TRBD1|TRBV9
CASSARQGSTEAFF
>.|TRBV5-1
CASSLALGHNEQFF
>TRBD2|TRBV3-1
CASSQGLIAGVQETQYF
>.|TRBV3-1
CASSDGGGYQPQHF
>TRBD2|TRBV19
CASKPGLPNTGELFF
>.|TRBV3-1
CASRNRGQYNEQFF
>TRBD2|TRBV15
CATSRDGLASNEQFF
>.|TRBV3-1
CASSQGSYQTSSYEQYF
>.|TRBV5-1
CASSLASAGQFF
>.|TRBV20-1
CSAQGREKLFF
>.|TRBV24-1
CATSDSGRYSYNEQFF
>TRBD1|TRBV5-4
CASRPENRGVEQYF
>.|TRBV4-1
CASSQDRHTGELFF
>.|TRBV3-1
CASSLSGPYNEQFF
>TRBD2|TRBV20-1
CSARDRTSAIWDNEQFF
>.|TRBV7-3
CASSMGRGEQFF
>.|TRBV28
CASRPRVREKLFF
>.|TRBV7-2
CASSLRTVTNGYTF
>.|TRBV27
CASGSRGPGELFF
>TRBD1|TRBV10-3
CAISEEAGGEQYF
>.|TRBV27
CASSFSPLLIGELFF
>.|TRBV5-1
CASSLSGHGPYNEQFF
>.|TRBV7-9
CASSTDSFTEAFF